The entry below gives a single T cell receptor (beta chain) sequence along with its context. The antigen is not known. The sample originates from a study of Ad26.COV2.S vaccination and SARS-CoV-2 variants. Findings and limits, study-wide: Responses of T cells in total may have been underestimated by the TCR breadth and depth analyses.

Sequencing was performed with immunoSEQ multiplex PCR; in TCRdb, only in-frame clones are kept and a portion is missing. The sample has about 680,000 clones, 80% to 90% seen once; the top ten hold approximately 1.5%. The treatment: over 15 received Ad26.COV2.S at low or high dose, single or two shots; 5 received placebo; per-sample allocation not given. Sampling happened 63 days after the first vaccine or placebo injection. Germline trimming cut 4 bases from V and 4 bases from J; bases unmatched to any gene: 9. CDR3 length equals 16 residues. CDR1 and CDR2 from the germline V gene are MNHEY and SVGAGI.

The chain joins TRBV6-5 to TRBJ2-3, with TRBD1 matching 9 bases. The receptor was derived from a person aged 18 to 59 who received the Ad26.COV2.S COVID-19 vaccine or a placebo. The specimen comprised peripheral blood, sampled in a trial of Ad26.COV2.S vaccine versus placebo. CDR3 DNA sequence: TGTGCCAGCAGTTCCAGGGACAGGGCGCAACCAGATACGCAGTATTTT. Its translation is CASSSRDRAQPDTQYF.